The clone carrying this T cell receptor beta chain turned up a few times. Its matching antigen is unknown. This sample was taken from a study of T cell repertoires in cytomegalovirus infection. Across the whole study: Public TCR beta signatures marked donors with CMV infection and the matching HLA. General study findings and limits: Cumulated frequencies of public TCR beta families served to identify carriers of CMV plus the relevant HLA. In two of eight donors, the top clonotype was HLA-C-restricted CMV-specific.

The J segment lost 7 bases and the V segment lost 3 bases, leaving 6 bases of the junction unmatched. The CDR3 has 15 residues. TCRdb re-analysed the reads in MiXCR, keeping a single row per CDR3 protein. Among some 390,000 distinct CDR3 sequences, 15% to 20% were seen once, and the ten largest hold approximately 10%. The sequenced material came from PBMCs. V gene TRBV12-3 or TRBV12-4 combines with J gene TRBJ2-1; 10 bases agree with TRBD2. The source of this sequence is a human donor in good health (CMV status not recorded). Some clones in this sample may be carry-over from other donors' samples. The CDR3 region is CASSFLAGEDNEQFF. The CDR3 nucleotides are TGTGCCAGCAGTTTCCTAGCGGGAGAGGATAATGAGCAGTTCTTC.